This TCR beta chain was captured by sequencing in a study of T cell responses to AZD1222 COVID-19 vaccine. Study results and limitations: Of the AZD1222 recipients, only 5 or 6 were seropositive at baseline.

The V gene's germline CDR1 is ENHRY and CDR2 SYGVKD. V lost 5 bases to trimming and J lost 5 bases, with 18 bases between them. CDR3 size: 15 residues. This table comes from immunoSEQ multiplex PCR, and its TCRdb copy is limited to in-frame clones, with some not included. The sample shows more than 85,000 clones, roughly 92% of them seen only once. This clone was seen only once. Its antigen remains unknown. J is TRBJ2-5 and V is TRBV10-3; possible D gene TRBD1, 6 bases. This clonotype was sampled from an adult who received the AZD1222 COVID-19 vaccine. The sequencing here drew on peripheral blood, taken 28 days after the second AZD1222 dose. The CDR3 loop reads CAISRSVPTGETQYF. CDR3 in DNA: TGTGCCATCAGTCGGTCGGTCCCCACAGGGGAGACCCAGTACTTC.